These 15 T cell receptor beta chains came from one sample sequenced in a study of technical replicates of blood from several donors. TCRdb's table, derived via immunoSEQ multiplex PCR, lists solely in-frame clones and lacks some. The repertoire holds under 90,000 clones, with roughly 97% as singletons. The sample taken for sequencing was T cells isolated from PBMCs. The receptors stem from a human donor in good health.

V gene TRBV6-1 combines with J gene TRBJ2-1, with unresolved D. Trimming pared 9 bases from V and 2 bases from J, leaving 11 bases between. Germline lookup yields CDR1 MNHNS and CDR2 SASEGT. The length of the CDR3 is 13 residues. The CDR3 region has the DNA TGTGCCAGTGCGGATACACCCTACAATGAGCAGTTCTTC. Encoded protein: CASADTPYNEQFF.

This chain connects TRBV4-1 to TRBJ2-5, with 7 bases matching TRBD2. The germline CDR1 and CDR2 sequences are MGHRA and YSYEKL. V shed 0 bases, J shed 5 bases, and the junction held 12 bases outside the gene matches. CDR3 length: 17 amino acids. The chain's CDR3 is CASSQDQGLPVVETQYF. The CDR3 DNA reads TGCGCCAGCAGCCAAGATCAGGGACTACCTGTCGTGGAGACCCAGTACTTC.

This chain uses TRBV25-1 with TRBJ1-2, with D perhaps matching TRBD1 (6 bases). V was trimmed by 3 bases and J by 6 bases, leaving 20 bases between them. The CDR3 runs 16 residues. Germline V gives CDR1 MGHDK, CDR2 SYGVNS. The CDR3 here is CASSDQRGGDENGYTF. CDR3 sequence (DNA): TGTGCCAGCAGTGATCAGCGCGGGGGCGATGAAAATGGCTACACCTTC.

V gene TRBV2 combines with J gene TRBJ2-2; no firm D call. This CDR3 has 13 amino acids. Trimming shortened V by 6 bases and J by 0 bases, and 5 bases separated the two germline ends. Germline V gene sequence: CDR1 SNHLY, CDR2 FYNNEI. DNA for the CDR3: TGTGCCAGCAGCTCTCCGAACACCGGGGAGCTGTTTTTT. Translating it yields CASSSPNTGELFF.

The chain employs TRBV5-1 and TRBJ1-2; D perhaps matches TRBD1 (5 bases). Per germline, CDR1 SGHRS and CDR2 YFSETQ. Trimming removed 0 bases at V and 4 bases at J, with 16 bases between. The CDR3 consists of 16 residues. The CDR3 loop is CASSLAFETVSYGYTF. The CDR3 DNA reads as TGCGCCAGCAGCTTGGCCTTCGAGACAGTTTCCTATGGCTACACCTTC.

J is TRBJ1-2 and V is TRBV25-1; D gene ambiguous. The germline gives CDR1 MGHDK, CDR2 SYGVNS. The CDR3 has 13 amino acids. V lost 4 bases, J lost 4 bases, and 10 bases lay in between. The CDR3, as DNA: TGTGCCAGCAGTGTCCTTGCGGGCTATGGCTACACCTTC. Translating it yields CASSVLAGYGYTF.

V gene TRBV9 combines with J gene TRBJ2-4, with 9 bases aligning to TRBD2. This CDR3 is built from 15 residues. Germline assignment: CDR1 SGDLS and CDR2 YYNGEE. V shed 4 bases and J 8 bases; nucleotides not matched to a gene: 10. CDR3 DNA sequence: TGTGCCAGCAGCACCACCGGGACTAGCAGTGACATTCAGTACTTC. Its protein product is CASSTTGTSSDIQYF.

This CDR3 reads CASSPPYEGARAFF. The CDR3, as DNA: TGTGCCAGCAGCCCCCCTTACGAGGGGGCTAGAGCTTTCTTT. The chain couples TRBV7-9 to TRBJ1-1; 7 positions match TRBD1. This CDR3 has 14 residues. Germline loops: CDR1 SEHNR, CDR2 FQNEAQ (reference sequence). The ends lost 5 bases at V and 10 bases at J; junction bases unmatched: 13.

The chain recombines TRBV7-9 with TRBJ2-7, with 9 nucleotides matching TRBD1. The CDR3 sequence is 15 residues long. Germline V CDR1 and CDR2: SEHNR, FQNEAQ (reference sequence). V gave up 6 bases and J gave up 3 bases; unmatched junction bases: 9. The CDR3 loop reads CASSRPGTGLYEQYF. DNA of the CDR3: TGTGCCAGCAGTCGCCCGGGGACAGGGCTCTACGAGCAGTACTTC.

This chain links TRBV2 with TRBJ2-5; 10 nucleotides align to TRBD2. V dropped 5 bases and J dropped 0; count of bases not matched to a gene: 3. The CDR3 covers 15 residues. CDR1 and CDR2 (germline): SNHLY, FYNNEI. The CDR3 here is CASSLTSGYQETQYF. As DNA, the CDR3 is TGTGCCAGCAGTTTGACTAGCGGGTACCAAGAGACCCAGTACTTC.

The CDR3 DNA is TGTGCCAGCAGCGTAGTACCTACAGGGCTGGGGAACACTGAAGCTTTCTTT. The encoded protein is CASSVVPTGLGNTEAFF. V gene TRBV9 combines with J gene TRBJ1-1; D possibly corresponds to TRBD1 (6 bases). With 0 bases removed from V and 1 base from J, the gap between germline ends came to 16 bases. The CDR3 covers 17 residues. Germline CDR1 and CDR2: SGDLS and YYNGEE. The full variable domain, its missing parts supplied by reference TRBV9 and TRBJ1-1, is DSGVTQTPKHLITATGQRVTLRCSPRSGDLSVYWYQQSLDQGLQFLIQYYNGEERAKGNILERFSAQQFPDLHSELNLSSLELGDSALYFCASSVVPTGLGNTEAFFGQGTRLTVV.

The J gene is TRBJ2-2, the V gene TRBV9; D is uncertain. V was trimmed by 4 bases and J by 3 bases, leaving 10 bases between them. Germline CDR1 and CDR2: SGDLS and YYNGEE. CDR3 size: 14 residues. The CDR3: CASSQFRHTGELFF. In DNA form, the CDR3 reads TGTGCCAGCAGCCAATTCAGGCACACCGGGGAGCTGTTTTTT.

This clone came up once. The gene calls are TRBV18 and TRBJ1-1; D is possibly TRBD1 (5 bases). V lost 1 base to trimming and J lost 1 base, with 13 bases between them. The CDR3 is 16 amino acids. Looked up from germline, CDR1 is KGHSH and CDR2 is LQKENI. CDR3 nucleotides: TGTGCCAGCTCACCACGGGGGGGAGCCGGGAACACTGAAGCTTTCTTT. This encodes CASSPRGGAGNTEAFF.

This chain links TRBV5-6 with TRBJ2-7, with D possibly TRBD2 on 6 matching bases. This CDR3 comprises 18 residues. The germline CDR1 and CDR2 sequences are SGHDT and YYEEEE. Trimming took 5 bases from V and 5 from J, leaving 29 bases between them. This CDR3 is CASSSLGATSAGPHEQYF. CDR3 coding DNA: TGTGCCAGCAGTTCCTTAGGAGCCACGTCGGCGGGACCTCACGAGCAGTACTTC.

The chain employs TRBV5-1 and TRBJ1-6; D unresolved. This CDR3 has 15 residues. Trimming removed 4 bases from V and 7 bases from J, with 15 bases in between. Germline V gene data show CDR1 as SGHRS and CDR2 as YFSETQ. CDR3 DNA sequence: TGCGCCAGCAGCCCTATCGGGGATTGGAATTCACCCCTCCACTTT. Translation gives CASSPIGDWNSPLHF.